These T cell receptor beta chains were read from a single sample in a study of cytomegalovirus exposure and HLA in healthy donors. Profiled with immunoSEQ multiplex PCR; TCRdb holds only in-frame clones, not every one. Of 150,000 or so clones in the sample, approximately 82% are singletons; the top ten hold about 3.5%. The source material was PBMCs. The receptors here all came from a man in his forties in good health and CMV-seronegative. The CDR3 runs from the conserved cysteine through the conserved F or W. The D gene is left open where the match is weak. Clone size, where shown, is once, few, many, or a class for clones that have expanded.

TRBJ1-2,-,TRBD1,TRBV6-5,TGTGCCAGCCGGACAGGGTCAAACTATGGCTACACCTTC,CASRTGSNYGYTF
TRBJ1-5,-,TRBD1,TRBV5-8,TGTGCCAGCAGCTCGGGACAGGGCTACGGCAATCAGCCCCAGCATTTT,CASSSGQGYGNQPQHF
TRBJ1-6,-,TRBD1,TRBV30,TGTGCCTGGAAGGGACAGTTTCATTCACCCCTCCACTTT,CAWKGQFHSPLHF
TRBJ1-4,-,-,TRBV4-1,TGCGCCAGCAGCCTGCGGGGATACAATGAAAAACTGTTTTTT,CASSLRGYNEKLFF
TRBJ2-1,few,TRBD2,TRBV19,TGTGCCAGTAGTACCCCGGGAGGAGGCTCTCGCAATGAGCAGTTCTTC,CASSTPGGGSRNEQFF
TRBJ2-7,-,TRBD1,TRBV7-9,TGTGCCAGCAGCCCTACTGTCCGACAGGGCTCCTACGAGCAGTACTTC,CASSPTVRQGSYEQYF
TRBJ1-6,-,-,TRBV5-4,TGTGCCAGCAGCTTGAAGCAGGGGCCTAATTCACCCCTCCACTTT,CASSLKQGPNSPLHF
TRBJ1-1,-,TRBD1,TRBV11-3,TGTGCCAGCAGCTTAGTAGGGGGCTCTGAAGCTTTCTTT,CASSLVGGSEAFF
TRBJ1-2,-,TRBD1,TRBV5-1,TGCGCCAGCAGCTCTACAGGGGATGACTATGGCTACACCTTC,CASSSTGDDYGYTF
TRBJ1-2,once,-,TRBV2,TGTGCCAGCAGCCTTACGGAGAAGAGCGGCTACACCTTC,CASSLTEKSGYTF
TRBJ1-5,-,-,TRBV11-2,TGTGCCAGCAGCGGGGGGGCCAATCAGCCCCAGCATTTT,CASSGGANQPQHF
TRBJ1-2,-,TRBD1,TRBV7-3,TGTTCCAGCAGCGCAGACAGGGTTGGCTACACCTTC,CSSSADRVGYTF
TRBJ1-2,-,TRBD1,TRBV9,TGTGCCAGCAGCGTAGAGGCAGGGGGCTCCTATGGCTACACCTTC,CASSVEAGGSYGYTF
TRBJ1-5,-,TRBD1,TRBV4-2,TGTGCCAGCAGCCAGGGGACAGGGGAATACCAGCCCCAGCATTTT,CASSQGTGEYQPQHF
TRBJ1-2,-,TRBD1,TRBV2,TGTGCCAGCAGTGACGAGGGGGCGCAAATCTATGGCTACACCTTC,CASSDEGAQIYGYTF
TRBJ1-2,once,TRBD1,TRBV5-4,TGTGCCAGCAGCTTTATCGGGACAGGGGAAGGCTACACCTTC,CASSFIGTGEGYTF
TRBJ1-3,-,TRBD1,TRBV5-1,TGCGCCAGCAGCCCGAACTCAGGGGGCTCTGGAAACACCATATATTTT,CASSPNSGGSGNTIYF
TRBJ2-3,-,-,TRBV5-1,TGCGCCAGCAGCCTACAACTAGATCGAGATACGCAGTATTTT,CASSLQLDRDTQYF
TRBJ1-5,-,-,TRBV7-8,TGTGCCAGCAGCTTTCTACGGCGGGCAGGTAATCAGCCCCAGCATTTT,CASSFLRRAGNQPQHF
TRBJ2-2,-,-,TRBV18,TGTGCCAGCTCACCCTCCCTCACCGGGGAGCTGTTTTTT,CASSPSLTGELFF
TRBJ1-1,-,-,TRBV2,TGTGCCAGCAGTTCAACGGGGGGCAGCAAGTTAATGAACACTGAAGCTTCCTTT,CASSSTGGSKLMNTEASF
TRBJ1-2,few,TRBD1,TRBV10-3,TGTGCCGCCGGCCCGGGACAGGGCATCTATGGCTACACCTTC,CAAGPGQGIYGYTF
TRBJ1-4,-,-,TRBV18,TGTGCCAGCTCGCCCGACAGAGACTCCCGTGAAAAACTGTTTTTT,CASSPDRDSREKLFF
TRBJ1-6,few,-,TRBV30,TGTGCCTGGACTCCGCTGCGGGGGACCTATCGATCACCCCTCCACTTT,CAWTPLRGTYRSPLHF
TRBJ1-1,few,TRBD1,TRBV10-3,TGTGCCATCAGTCGAGGGACAGGGGACACTGAAGCTTTCTTT,CAISRGTGDTEAFF
TRBJ2-7,-,TRBD1,TRBV11-2,TGTGCCAGCAGCTTGGGACAGTACGAGCAGTACTTC,CASSLGQYEQYF
TRBJ1-5,-,-,TRBV4-1,TGCGCCAGCAGCCAAGATTCCCGGCAGCCCCAGCATTTT,CASSQDSRQPQHF